Presented here are 16 T cell receptor beta chains from one specimen sequenced in a study of T cell responses to AZD1222 COVID-19 vaccine. This table comes from immunoSEQ multiplex PCR, and its TCRdb copy is limited to in-frame clones, with some not included. Here the sample spans more than 150,000 clones, 85% to 90% being singletons. The material was peripheral blood, obtained on day 0 of AZD1222 vaccination. Receptors were obtained from an adult in good health.

The chain employs TRBV2 and TRBJ1-3, with 9 bases aligning to TRBD1. V dropped 5 bases and J dropped 2; count of bases not matched to a gene: 7. CDR3 length: 16 amino acids. Germline V lookup: CDR1 SNHLY, CDR2 FYNNEI. The CDR3 coding sequence is TGTGCCAGCAGTCTTCCGGGACAGGGTGCTGGAAACACCATATATTTT. Translation: CASSLPGQGAGNTIYF.

This chain links TRBV18 with TRBJ1-1, with unresolved D. From germline, CDR1 is KGHSH and CDR2 LQKENI. Trimming stripped 3 bases from V and 2 bases from J, with 10 bases between. The CDR3 sequence is 14 residues long. The CDR3, as DNA: TGTGCCAGCTCACCCGACATCGAAAACACTGAAGCTTTCTTT. Protein: CASSPDIENTEAFF.

This chain links TRBV19 with TRBJ1-6, with D possibly matching TRBD1 (6 bases). Germline CDR1 reads LNHDA; CDR2 reads SQIVND (reference sequence). V lost 4 bases to trimming and J lost 7 bases, with 17 bases between them. This CDR3 has 16 amino acids. CDR3 nucleotides: TGTGCCAGTAGTACCCCAGTAGGGGGGAAGAATTCACCCCTCCACTTT. It yields the protein CASSTPVGGKNSPLHF.

The chain employs TRBV6-5 and TRBJ1-5; 8 nucleotides line up with TRBD1. Germline V gene lookup returns CDR1 MNHEY and CDR2 SVGAGI. CDR3 length: 14 amino acids. With 7 bases clipped from V and 6 bases from J, the junction kept 8 bases outside the gene matches. The CDR3 DNA follows: TGTGCCAGCAAAAGGGGACAGGTTGGTCAGCCCCAGCATTTT. This translates into CASKRGQVGQPQHF.

In this sample, this clone turned up once. In DNA, the CDR3 is TGTGCCAGCAGTGATCAGGGCAGGGGCGTTGAGCAGTTCTTC. As protein: CASSDQGRGVEQFF. The chain has TRBV2 and TRBJ2-1; possibly TRBD1 for D (6 bases). The CDR3 runs to 14 residues. Trimming cost V 3 bases and J 9 bases, with 15 bases left between them. The germline V gene has CDR1 SNHLY and CDR2 FYNNEI.

The V gene is TRBV5-1, the J gene TRBJ2-1, with D possibly matching TRBD2 (6 bases). Germline V CDR1 and CDR2: SGHRS, YFSETQ. V lost 0 bases and J lost 2, with 6 bases in between. CDR3 length equals 14 residues. The chain's CDR3 is CASSLGRAYNEQFF. CDR3 in DNA: TGCGCCAGCAGCTTGGGGAGGGCCTACAATGAGCAGTTCTTC.

The chain joins TRBV29-1 to TRBJ2-7, with 7 nucleotides matching TRBD1. V trimming: 6 bases; J trimming: 2 bases; junction bases outside the gene matches: 13. Germline V gene data show CDR1 as SQVTM and CDR2 as ANQGSEA. The CDR3 is 15 residues long. The CDR3 nucleotides read TGCAGCGTACCCGACAGGGAAAGGGAAACCTACGAGCAGTACTTC. Translation: CSVPDRERETYEQYF.

V gene TRBV4-1 combines with J gene TRBJ2-3; maybe TRBD2 (5 bases). Trimming took off 0 bases at V and 2 bases at J, with 15 bases between the two ends. Germline values: CDR1 MGHRA, CDR2 YSYEKL. The CDR3 totals 17 residues. CDR3 protein: CASSQDLTGFITDTQYF. CDR3 in DNA: TGCGCCAGCAGCCAAGATTTGACGGGGTTTATCACAGATACGCAGTATTTT.

In its sample, this clone was seen once. The chain recombines TRBV30 with TRBJ1-2; 9 nucleotides align to TRBD1. CDR1 and CDR2 (germline): GTSNPN, SVGIG (reference sequence). The CDR3 is 14 residues long. Unmatched junction bases numbered 5, after V lost 2 bases and J lost 4 bases. The CDR3, as DNA: TGTGCCTGGAGTCCGGAGGACAGGGGCTATGGCTACACCTTC. This codes for CAWSPEDRGYGYTF.

The V and J genes are TRBV6-5 and TRBJ2-1; D unresolved. The CDR3 is made up of 15 amino acids. The germline V and J ends were trimmed by 0 bases and 5 bases, with 11 bases remaining between them. Germline loops: CDR1 MNHEY, CDR2 SVGAGI. CDR3 nucleotide sequence: TGTGCCAGCAGTTACTCGTTCAACGGAAACAATGAGCAGTTCTTC. It specifies CASSYSFNGNNEQFF.

The chain uses TRBV6-5 and TRBJ2-3; 10 bases line up with TRBD2. V dropped 6 bases and J dropped 3; count of bases not matched to a gene: 6. The CDR3 runs to 15 residues. Germline loops: CDR1 MNHEY, CDR2 SVGAGI. The CDR3 DNA reads as TGTGCCAGCAGCTCTAGCGGGAGACGGACAGATACGCAGTATTTT. Protein: CASSSSGRRTDTQYF.

This sequence joins TRBV10-1 and TRBJ1-5; no clear D. With 0 bases removed from V and 2 bases from J, the gap between germline ends came to 5 bases. CDR3 length: 14 amino acids. Germline V CDR1 and CDR2: WNHNN, SYGVQD (reference sequence). CDR3 DNA: TGCGCCAGCAGTGAGTCGGGAGGCAATCAGCCCCAGCATTTT. It translates to CASSESGGNQPQHF.

The V gene is TRBV30, the J gene TRBJ2-5; the match to TRBD2 covers 11 bases. There are 15 residues in the CDR3. Germline V gene lookup returns CDR1 GTSNPN and CDR2 SVGIG (reference sequence). V dropped 0 bases and J dropped 5; count of bases not matched to a gene: 5. The CDR3 coding sequence is TGTGCCTGGAGTGTATATAGCGGGAGGGGCGAGACCCAGTACTTC. Protein: CAWSVYSGRGETQYF.

CDR3 in amino acids: CASSLGRARSLDGYTF. In DNA form, the CDR3 reads TGTGCCAGCAGCTTGGGTCGGGCACGGAGCCTTGATGGCTACACCTTC. This rearrangement joins TRBV5-4 to TRBJ1-2; D gene uncertain. The germline V gene has CDR1 SGHNT and CDR2 YYREEE (reference sequence). The CDR3 has 16 amino acids. V gave up 0 bases and J gave up 6 bases, with 18 bases separating them. The full variable domain, completed using reference TRBV5-4 and TRBJ1-2, is ETGVTQSPTHLIKTRGQQVTLRCSSQSGHNTVSWYQQALGQGPQFIFQYYREEENGRGNFPPRFSGLQFPNYSSELNVNALELDDSALYLCASSLGRARSLDGYTFGSGTRLTVV.

The rearrangement links TRBV13 to TRBJ2-7; 15 positions match TRBD2. V trimming: 5 bases; J trimming: 9 bases; junction bases outside the gene matches: 2. Germline assignment: CDR1 PRHDT and CDR2 FYEKMQ (reference sequence). This CDR3 region has 13 residues. Here the CDR3 DNA reads TGTGCCAGCAGCCTGGGACTAGCGGGGGGGCAGTACTTC. This codes for CASSLGLAGGQYF.

This clone was detected only once. The chain joins TRBV28 to TRBJ2-7; D may be TRBD2 (5 bases). CDR3 length: 18 residues. Germline CDR1 MDHEN, CDR2 SYDVKM. V lost 7 bases and J 0 bases, leaving 25 bases between the germline ends. This CDR3 reads CASKTLPGRGGSSYEQYF. The CDR3 DNA sequence: TGTGCCAGCAAGACTCTCCCCGGCAGAGGTGGGAGCTCCTACGAGCAGTACTTC.